This entry lists 4 T cell receptor beta chains sequenced from one sample in a study of blood T cell repertoires in COVID-19. Measured with immunoSEQ multiplex PCR; TCRdb has only the in-frame clones, and not every one. The sample includes roughly 57,000 clones, roughly 80% of them seen just once. The sequencing sample was made of peripheral blood. The receptors originated from a woman aged 70-85 years with acute or convalescent COVID-19.

The count of this clone is one. CDR3 region: CASGYGREYEQYV. The CDR3 DNA is TGTGCCAGCGGATACGGTCGGGAGTACGAGCAGTACGTC. V usage is TRBV6-5 and J usage is TRBJ2-7; perhaps TRBD2 as D (6 bases). Germline-derived CDR1 and CDR2 are MNHEY and SVGAGI. The V and J ends lost 8 bases and 4 bases respectively, with 15 bases between them. CDR3 length: 13 amino acids.

The CDR3: CASSPGPASPFGNTIYF. CDR3 DNA: TGTGCCAGCTCACCAGGTCCTGCTAGCCCTTTTGGAAACACCATATATTTT. The chain has TRBV18 and TRBJ1-3; D not certain. CDR1 is KGHSH and CDR2 is LQKENI in the germline V gene. The CDR3 extends over 17 amino acids. The V end lost 2 bases, the J end lost 3 bases, and 17 bases lay between the germline ends.

The chain carries TRBV2 and TRBJ2-2, with no clear D. The CDR3 totals 13 residues. The ends were cut back, 5 bases at V and 5 bases at J, with 9 bases in the middle. The germline V gene has CDR1 SNHLY and CDR2 FYNNEI. Here the CDR3 DNA reads TGTGCCAGCAGTTTTAGACTTACCGGGGAGCTGTTTTTT. Encoded protein: CASSFRLTGELFF.

The chain couples TRBV9 to TRBJ1-5, with 8 bases lining up with TRBD1. V trimming: 6 bases; J trimming: 4 bases; junction bases outside the gene matches: 9. The CDR3 runs to 15 residues. Per germline, CDR1 SGDLS and CDR2 YYNGEE. The CDR3, as DNA: TGTGCCAGCAACAGGGGGGGCGCAGGAAATCAGCCCCAGCATTTT. It translates to CASNRGGAGNQPQHF. Full variable domain (rest looked up from reference TRBV9 and TRBJ1-5): DSGVTQTPKHLITATGQRVTLRCSPRSGDLSVYWYQQSLDQGLQFLIQYYNGEERAKGNILERFSAQQFPDLHSELNLSSLELGDSALYFCASNRGGAGNQPQHFGDGTRLSIL.